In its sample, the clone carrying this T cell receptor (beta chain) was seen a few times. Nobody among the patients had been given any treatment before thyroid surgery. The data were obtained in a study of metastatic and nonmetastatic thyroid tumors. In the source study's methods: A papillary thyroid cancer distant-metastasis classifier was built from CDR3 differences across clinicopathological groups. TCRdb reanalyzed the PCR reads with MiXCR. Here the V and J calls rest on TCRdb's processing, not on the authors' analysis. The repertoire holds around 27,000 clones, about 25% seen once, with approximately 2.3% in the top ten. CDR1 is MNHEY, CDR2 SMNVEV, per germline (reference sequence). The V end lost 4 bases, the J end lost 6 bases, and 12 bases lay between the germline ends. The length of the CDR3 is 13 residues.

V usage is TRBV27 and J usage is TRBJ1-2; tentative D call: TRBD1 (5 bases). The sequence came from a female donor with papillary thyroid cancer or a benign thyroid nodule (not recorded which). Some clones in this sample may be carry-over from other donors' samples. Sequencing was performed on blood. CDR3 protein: CASSYRPRDGYTF. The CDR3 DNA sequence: TGTGCCAGCAGTTACCGCCCCAGGGATGGCTACACCTTC.